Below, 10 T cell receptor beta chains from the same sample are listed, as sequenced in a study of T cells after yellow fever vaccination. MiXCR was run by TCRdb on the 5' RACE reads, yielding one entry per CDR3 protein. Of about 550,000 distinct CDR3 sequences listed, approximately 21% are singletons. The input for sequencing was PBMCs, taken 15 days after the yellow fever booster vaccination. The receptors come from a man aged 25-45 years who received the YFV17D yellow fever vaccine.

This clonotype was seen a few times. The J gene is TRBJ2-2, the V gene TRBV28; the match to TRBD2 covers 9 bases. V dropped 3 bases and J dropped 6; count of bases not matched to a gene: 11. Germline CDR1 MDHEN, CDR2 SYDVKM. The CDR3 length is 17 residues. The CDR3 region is CASSFGAAGGYAGELFF. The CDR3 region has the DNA TGTGCCAGCAGTTTTGGGGCAGCGGGAGGTTACGCCGGGGAGCTGTTTTTT.

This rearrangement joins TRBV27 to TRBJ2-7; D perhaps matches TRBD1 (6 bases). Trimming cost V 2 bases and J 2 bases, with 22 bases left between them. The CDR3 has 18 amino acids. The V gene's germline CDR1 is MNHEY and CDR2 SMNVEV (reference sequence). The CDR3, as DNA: TGTGCCAGCAGTTTAAGTGGCAGGGGCCGCCGGAGCCCCTACGAGCAGTACTTC. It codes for CASSLSGRGRRSPYEQYF.

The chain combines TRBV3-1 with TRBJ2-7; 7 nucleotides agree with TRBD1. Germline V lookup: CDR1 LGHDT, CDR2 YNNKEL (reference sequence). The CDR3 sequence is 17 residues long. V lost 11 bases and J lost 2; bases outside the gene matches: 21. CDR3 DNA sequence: TGTGCCTCCTCCCAAGATTTAGCACAGGGGACCACCTACGAGCAGTACTTC. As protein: CASSQDLAQGTTYEQYF.

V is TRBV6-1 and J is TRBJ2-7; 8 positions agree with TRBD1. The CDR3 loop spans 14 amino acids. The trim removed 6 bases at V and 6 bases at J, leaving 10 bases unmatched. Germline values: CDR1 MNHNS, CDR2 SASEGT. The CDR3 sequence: CASSRWTGFGEQYF. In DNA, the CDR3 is TGTGCCAGCAGCCGCTGGACAGGGTTCGGCGAGCAGTACTTC.

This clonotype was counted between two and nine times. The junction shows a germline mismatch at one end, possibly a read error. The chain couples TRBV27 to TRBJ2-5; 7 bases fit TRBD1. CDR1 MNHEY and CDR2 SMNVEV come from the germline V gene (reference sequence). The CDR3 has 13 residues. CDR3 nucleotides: TGTGCCAGCAGTAAAAGGGGGCTGGAGACCCAGTATTTC. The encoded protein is CASSKRGLETQYF.

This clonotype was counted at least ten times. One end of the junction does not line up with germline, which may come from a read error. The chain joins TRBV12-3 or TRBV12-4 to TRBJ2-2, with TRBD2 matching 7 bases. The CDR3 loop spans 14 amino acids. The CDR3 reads CASSFGGGTGELFF. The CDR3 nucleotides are TGCGCCAGCAGCTTCGGCGGGGGCACCGGGGAGCTGTTTTTT.

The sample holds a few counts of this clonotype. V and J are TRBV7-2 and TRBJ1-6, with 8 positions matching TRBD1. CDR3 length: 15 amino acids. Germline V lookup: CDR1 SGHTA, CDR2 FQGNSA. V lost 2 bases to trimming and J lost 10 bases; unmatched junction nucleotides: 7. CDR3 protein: CASSLRSGTGSPLHF. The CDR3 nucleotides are TGTGCCAGCAGCTTAAGGAGTGGGACAGGATCACCCCTCCACTTT.

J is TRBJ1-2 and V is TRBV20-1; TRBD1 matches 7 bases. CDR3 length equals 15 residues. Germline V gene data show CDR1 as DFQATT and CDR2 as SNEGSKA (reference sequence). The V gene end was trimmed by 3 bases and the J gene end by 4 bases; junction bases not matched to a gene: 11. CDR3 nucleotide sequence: TGCAGTGCTAGCCGGACAGGCGTCGGGAGCTATGGCTACACCTTC. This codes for CSASRTGVGSYGYTF.

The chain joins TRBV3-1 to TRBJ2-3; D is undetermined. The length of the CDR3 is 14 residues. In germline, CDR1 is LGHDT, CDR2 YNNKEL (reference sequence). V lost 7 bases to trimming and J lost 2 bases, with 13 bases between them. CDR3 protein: CASKMDPYTDTQYF. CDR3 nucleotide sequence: TGTGCCAGCAAAATGGATCCCTACACAGATACGCAGTATTTT.

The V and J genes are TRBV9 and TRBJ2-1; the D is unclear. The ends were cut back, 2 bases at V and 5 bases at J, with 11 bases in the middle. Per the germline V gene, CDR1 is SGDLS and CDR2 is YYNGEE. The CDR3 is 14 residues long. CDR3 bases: TGTGCCAGCAGCGTTGTGTCTAGGGACAATGAGCAGTTCTTC. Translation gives CASSVVSRDNEQFF.